The present T cell receptor beta chain was sequenced within a study of control samples from healthy donors and cancer patients. Some clones are missing from TCRdb's copy, which holds only in-frame ones; the method was immunoSEQ multiplex PCR. Of about 140,000 clones listed, roughly 90% are singletons. The V end lost 6 bases, the J end lost 0 bases, and 11 bases lay between the germline ends. The germline V gene encodes CDR1 MNHEY and CDR2 SVGAGI. The CDR3 runs to 14 residues. Sequenced input: blood. The sequence derives from a man aged 25 to 40 in good health. The chain couples TRBV6-5 to TRBJ1-1, with D unresolved. In DNA, the CDR3 is TGTGCCAGCAGACCGACCGTTATGAACACTGAAGCTTTCTTT. Residues: CASRPTVMNTEAFF.